Listed here are 17 T cell receptor beta chains from one sample, sequenced in a study of T cells in Graves' hyperthyroidism and ophthalmopathy. Regions amplified from RNA transcripts were the TCR beta CDR3 regions. RT-PCR in the first round (using the HTBI primer set) targeted the TCR CDR3. TCRdb used MiXCR to reprocess the multiplex PCR reads, holding one entry per CDR3 protein. The sample gives about 680,000 distinct CDR3 sequences, over 35% of which show up once; around a third is in the top ten. Sequences were obtained from blood. The receptor set was obtained from a middle-aged woman with Graves' hyperthyroidism.

The chain joins TRBV15 to TRBJ1-1; unclear D gene. The V end lost 2 bases, the J end lost 4 bases, and 8 bases lay between the germline ends. Germline CDR1 and CDR2: LNHNV and YYDKDF (reference sequence). This CDR3 is 13 amino acids long. The chain's CDR3 is CATSRQGITEAFF. The CDR3 DNA sequence: TGTGCCACCAGCAGACAAGGGATCACTGAAGCTTTCTTT.

This sequence joins TRBV20-1 and TRBJ1-5; D is perhaps TRBD1 (5 bases). This CDR3 is 12 amino acids long. V was shortened by 3 bases and J by 11 bases, with 14 bases between the two germline ends. CDR1 DFQATT and CDR2 SNEGSKA come from the germline V gene (reference sequence). The chain's CDR3 is CSARELGETQHF. The CDR3 region has the DNA TGCAGTGCTAGGGAGTTGGGGGAGACCCAGCATTTT.

The genes are TRBV2 and TRBJ1-2; D uncertain. Trimming shortened V by 9 bases and J by 5 bases, and 4 bases separated the two germline ends. The CDR3 loop spans 9 amino acids. Germline V lookup: CDR1 SNHLY, CDR2 FYNNEI. CDR3 sequence: CARAYGYTF. The CDR3 region has the DNA TGTGCCAGGGCGTATGGCTACACCTTC.

This clonotype was seen ten or more times. The chain links TRBV7-2 to TRBJ2-5, with TRBD2 identical over 14 bases. The germline V gene has CDR1 SGHTA and CDR2 FQGNSA. The CDR3 runs 17 residues. The V gene end was trimmed by 6 bases and the J gene end by 7 bases; junction bases not matched to a gene: 13. This chain's CDR3 is CASSRGTSGGQDGTQYF. CDR3 DNA sequence: TGTGCCAGCAGTCGAGGGACTAGCGGGGGACAGGATGGGACCCAGTACTTC.

Notes on this clonotype: Possible read error: a much larger clone is one base away. V is TRBV7-2 and J is TRBJ2-7, with 8 bases matching TRBD2. Germline V gives CDR1 SGHTA, CDR2 FQGNSA. CDR3 length equals 13 residues. The CDR3 reads CASLSGNSYGQYF. The CDR3 DNA is TGTGCCAGTCTTAGCGGGAATTCTTACGGGCAGTACTTC.

Regarding this clonotype: A junction end diverges from the germline sequence, so it may reflect a read error. The genes are TRBV10-3 and TRBJ1-1; 9 positions agree with TRBD1. The CDR3 is made up of 14 amino acids. CDR1 and CDR2 (germline): ENHRY, SYGVKD. The CDR3 nucleotides are TGTGCCAGCAGTTTATTTGACAGGGGGACTGGAGCTTTCTTT. The encoded protein is CASSLFDRGTGAFF.

The chain uses TRBV12-3 or TRBV12-4 and TRBJ2-6; no firm D call. V shed 7 bases and J shed 0 bases, with 4 bases lying between them. The CDR3 runs to 13 residues. The CDR3 region is CASKPSGANVLTF. DNA of the CDR3: TGTGCCAGCAAGCCCTCTGGGGCCAACGTCCTGACTTTC.

J is TRBJ2-7 and V is TRBV5-1; TRBD1 matches 8 bases. V lost 0 bases, J lost 3 bases, and 11 bases stayed unmatched. Per the germline V gene, CDR1 is SGHRS and CDR2 is YFSETQ. This CDR3 is 17 amino acids long. The CDR3 DNA sequence: TGCGCCAGCAGCTTGGGGACAGGGCAGGGTCGAGTCTACGAGCAGTACTTC. Its protein product is CASSLGTGQGRVYEQYF.

The sample holds a few counts of this clonotype. The rearrangement uses TRBV7-2 and TRBJ1-5, with 9 bases matching TRBD1. This CDR3 comprises 13 residues. The ends lost 8 bases at V and 5 bases at J; junction bases unmatched: 4. Germline V CDR1 and CDR2: SGHTA, FQGNSA. The CDR3 spells CASGTGQYQPQHF. CDR3 bases: TGTGCCAGCGGGACAGGGCAGTATCAGCCCCAGCATTTT.

This clonotype was seen at least ten times. In DNA, the CDR3 is TGTGCCAGCAGCTTGGAGGATATTCGGGGTACCTACACCTTC. It codes for CASSLEDIRGTYTF. The chain couples TRBV5-6 to TRBJ1-2; D not resolved. The CDR3 is made up of 14 amino acids. Looked up from germline, CDR1 is SGHDT and CDR2 is YYEEEE. V dropped 0 bases and J dropped 10 bases, with 16 bases sitting between them.

The genes are TRBV19 and TRBJ1-5, with 8 bases lining up with TRBD1. The CDR3 sequence is 14 residues long. Losses at the gene ends were 4 bases for V and 6 bases for J; bases not matched to a gene: 5. The V gene's germline CDR1 is LNHDA and CDR2 SQIVND (reference sequence). CDR3 in amino acids: CASSTTGVGQPQHF. The CDR3 DNA sequence: TGTGCCAGTAGTACGACAGGGGTTGGTCAGCCCCAGCATTTT.

The genes are TRBV24-1 and TRBJ2-5; perhaps D is TRBD1 or TRBD2 (5 bases each). From germline, CDR1 is KGHDR and CDR2 SFDVKD. V lost 4 bases and J 5 bases, leaving 10 bases between the germline ends. This CDR3 comprises 13 residues. CDR3 sequence reads: CATSDGARETQYF. The CDR3 DNA reads as TGTGCCACCAGTGACGGGGCAAGGGAGACCCAGTACTTC.

This clonotype showed up many times. The chain is built from TRBV29-1 and TRBJ2-5; tentative D call: TRBD2 (5 bases). The CDR3 sequence is 14 residues long. V was trimmed by 4 bases and J by 4 bases, leaving 16 bases between them. Germline V gene sequence: CDR1 SQVTM, CDR2 ANQGSEA. CDR3 nucleotide sequence: TGCAGCGTTGTAGCGTCGACGGGCGGAGAGACCCAGTACTTC. Encoded protein: CSVVASTGGETQYF. Supplemented by reference TRBV29-1 and TRBJ2-5, the full variable domain reads SAVISQKPSRDICQRGTSLTIQCQVDSQVTMMFWYRQQPGQSLTLIATANQGSEATYESGFVIDKFPISRPNLTFSTLTVSNMSPEDSSIYLCSVVASTGGETQYFGPGTRLLVL.

This clonotype was observed at least ten times. This chain's CDR3 is CASSQDVAGRRTQYF. The CDR3 DNA sequence: TGCGCCAGCAGCCAAGATGTAGCGGGGAGAAGGACCCAGTACTTC. The chain joins TRBV4-3 to TRBJ2-5, with 8 positions matching TRBD2. CDR3 length: 15 amino acids. Trimming took 0 bases from V and 7 from J; bases not matched to a gene: 7. Germline V gene lookup returns CDR1 LGHNA and CDR2 YSLEER.

This clonotype has ten or more counts. The gene calls are TRBV19 and TRBJ1-6, with D possibly TRBD1 on 6 matching bases. The germline V gene encodes CDR1 LNHDA and CDR2 SQIVND (reference sequence). V lost 8 bases and J 9 bases, leaving 17 bases between the germline ends. The CDR3 covers 14 residues. CDR3 DNA: TGTGCCAGTCGGACAGCCGGAAGAACTTCACCCCTCCACTTT. It encodes CASRTAGRTSPLHF.

V usage is TRBV27 and J usage is TRBJ1-2, with D tentatively TRBD1 (5 bases). Germline CDR1 and CDR2: MNHEY and SMNVEV (reference sequence). Trimming took 3 bases from V and 6 from J, leaving 11 bases between them. The CDR3 is 13 amino acids. The CDR3 bases are TGTGCCAGCAGTTTGGGGGGGACCGATGGCTACACCTTC. It codes for CASSLGGTDGYTF.

This clonotype was observed a few times. The V and J genes are TRBV12-3 or TRBV12-4 and TRBJ1-5; possibly TRBD1 for D (6 bases). The V end lost 11 bases, the J end lost 4 bases, and 18 bases lay between the germline ends. CDR3 length: 14 residues. CDR3 sequence (DNA): TGTGCCTGGAGCCCAGCCAGGGGTAATCAGCCCCAGCATTTT. Amino acids: CAWSPARGNQPQHF.